A selection of T cell receptor beta chains follows, all from one sample in a study of T-cell reconstitution after alpha-beta-depleted transplantation in children. TCRdb called the PCR reads again in MiXCR, with one record for every CDR3 protein. The data show about 600,000 distinct CDR3 sequences, 10% to 15% seen once. This specimen was PBMCs, mostly from graft donor cells, taken 360 days after TCRalphabeta/CD19-depleted stem cell transplant. The source is a male patient between 10 and 17 years old who had a stem cell transplant for acute myeloid leukemia, so the T cells may come from the graft donor. Each CDR3 is given with its conserved first and last residue. A D gene is named only where the DNA matches it firmly. Clone size is not always given. Where it is, it says once, few, many or a class for expanded clones.

clone size,V gene,D gene,J gene,CDR3 DNA,CDR3 protein
.,TRBV20-1,TRBD2,TRBJ2-7,TGCAGTGCTAGAAGGGCGGCGGGAGGCCTCTCCTACGAGCAGTACTTC,CSARRAAGGLSYEQYF
few,TRBV7-2,TRBD1,TRBJ1-6,TGTGCCAGCAGCTTCCTCCCCGGACAGGGGAATTCACCCCTCCACTTT,CASSFLPGQGNSPLHF
.,TRBV4-3,.,TRBJ1-2,TGCGCCAGCAGCCAGACGCCAGGGGTCGGTGGCTACACCTTC,CASSQTPGVGGYTF
.,TRBV20-1,.,TRBJ2-4,TGCAGTGCTAGAGTTGAGCCGCTAGCCAAAAGCATTCAGTACTTC,CSARVEPLAKSIQYF
few,TRBV29-1,.,TRBJ2-5,TGCAGCGGTTTGGTAGGGTCAAAGACCCAGTACTTC,CSGLVGSKTQYF
many,TRBV7-3,.,TRBJ1-5,TGTGCCAGCGCCGACAGCCTGAATCAGCCCCAGCATTTT,CASADSLNQPQHF
few,TRBV14,.,TRBJ2-2,TGTGCCAGCAGCCAAGATAGGACGGCGGACCCTTGGAACACCGGGGAGCTGTTTTTT,CASSQDRTADPWNTGELFF
few,TRBV10-3,TRBD2,TRBJ2-3,TGTGCCATCAGGAAGGGACTAGCGCCGAACACAGATACGCAGTATTTT,CAIRKGLAPNTDTQYF
few,TRBV29-1,.,TRBJ2-5,TGCAGCGTTGTGGCGACAGTCGAGACCCAGTACTTC,CSVVATVETQYF
few,TRBV7-2,.,TRBJ2-1,TGTGCCAGCAGCTTACTGTTAGCCATTCCCTCCTACAATGAGCAGTTCTTC,CASSLLLAIPSYNEQFF
.,TRBV5-1,.,TRBJ1-4,TGCGCCAGCAGCCGCAGGAGGGACCCTAATGAAAAACTGTTTTTT,CASSRRRDPNEKLFF
.,TRBV20-1,.,TRBJ2-5,TGCAGTGCTAGGGGGGGGGGACAACAAGAGACCCAGTACTTC,CSARGGGQQETQYF
.,TRBV6-1,.,TRBJ2-3,TGTGCCAGCAGCCCACCTCTGGCGGGAACGCAGTATTTT,CASSPPLAGTQYF
.,TRBV7-6,.,TRBJ2-4,TGTGCCAGCAGCGTAGATTTCAAAAACATTCAGTACTTC,CASSVDFKNIQYF
few,TRBV7-8,.,TRBJ2-1,TGTGCCAGCAGCGGACGGACGGAGCCCCTTTACAATGAGCAGTTCTTC,CASSGRTEPLYNEQFF
many,TRBV12-3/TRBV12-4,TRBD2,TRBJ2-5,TGTGCCAGCAGCCGACCCGGACTAGCGGGAGAGGAGACCCAGTACTTC,CASSRPGLAGEETQYF
.,TRBV29-1,.,TRBJ2-5,TGCAGCGTCGTAGGACTGCTCCAAGAGACCCAGTACTTC,CSVVGLLQETQYF
few,TRBV24-1,.,TRBJ2-6,TGTGCCACCAGTGACCAACAGATTAGCTCTGGGGCCAACGTCCTGACTTTC,CATSDQQISSGANVLTF
.,TRBV9,TRBD2,TRBJ2-3,TGTGCCAGCAGCGTATCGACTAGCGGGTCCACAGATACGCAGTATTTT,CASSVSTSGSTDTQYF
.,TRBV4-2,.,TRBJ2-1,TGTGCCAGCAGCCCCCGGTCTCGGGAAAAGGGCAATGAGCAGTTCTTC,CASSPRSREKGNEQFF
many,TRBV4-3,TRBD1,TRBJ2-1,TGCGCCAGCAGCCAAAAAGGGACAGGGTTTGCGAATGAGCAGTTCTTC,CASSQKGTGFANEQFF
.,TRBV29-1,.,TRBJ2-3,TGCAGCGGCGGCCAACTCACCCGGGCAGATACGCAGTATTTT,CSGGQLTRADTQYF
many,TRBV12-3/TRBV12-4,TRBD2,TRBJ2-7,TGTGCCAGCAGCCTAGCGGGAGGGCCCTTCTACGAGCAGTACTTC,CASSLAGGPFYEQYF
.,TRBV7-9,TRBD2,TRBJ2-5,TGTGCCAGCAGAAGGGGACTAGGAGAGACCCAGTACTTC,CASRRGLGETQYF
few,TRBV7-6,.,TRBJ1-1,TGTGCCAGCAGCTTCAAAAGGGGGGATTCTGAAGCTTTCTTT,CASSFKRGDSEAFF
.,TRBV2,TRBD2,TRBJ2-1,TGTGCCATCTCTTCTAGCGGGTTCTACAATGAGCAGTTCTTC,CAISSSGFYNEQFF
few,TRBV28,TRBD1,TRBJ2-1,TGTGCCAGCAGTACAGGGGGTTGGAACAATGAGCAGTTCTTC,CASSTGGWNNEQFF
few,TRBV3-1,.,TRBJ2-5,TGTGCCAGCAGCCAAGAGTTGGCCCGTTTAGAGACCCAGTACTTC,CASSQELARLETQYF
few,TRBV7-9,TRBD2,TRBJ2-2,TGTGCCAGCAGCTCGGGTAGCGGGAGTCCCGGGGAGCTGTTTTTT,CASSSGSGSPGELFF
.,TRBV4-2,TRBD2,TRBJ2-7,TGTGCCAGCAGCCAAGATCGTGCGGACTGGTCTAGCGGGTACGAGCAGTACTTC,CASSQDRADWSSGYEQYF
.,TRBV6-1,.,TRBJ2-3,TGTGCCAGCAGTCCTCGGTCTGACTACAGCACAGATACGCAGTATTTT,CASSPRSDYSTDTQYF
many,TRBV24-1,TRBD2,TRBJ2-1,TGTGCCACCAGTGATCCCAGCGGGACCTCCTACAATGAGCAGTTCTTC,CATSDPSGTSYNEQFF
many,TRBV9,TRBD2,TRBJ2-3,TGTGCCAGCAGCGTAGATGGTCTAGCGGGGCTCACAGATACGCAGTATTTT,CASSVDGLAGLTDTQYF
few,TRBV9,.,TRBJ2-1,TGTGCCAGCAGCGTAGATCACAATGAGCAGTTCTTC,CASSVDHNEQFF
.,TRBV28,TRBD2,TRBJ2-1,TGTGCCAGCATCATAAGGGCTAGCGGGATCAATGAGCAGTTCTTC,CASIIRASGINEQFF
few,TRBV7-2,.,TRBJ2-7,TGTGCCAGCAGCTTCGCTCTAAACCGAGGGGCGGGCGAGCAGTACTTC,CASSFALNRGAGEQYF
.,TRBV20-1,.,TRBJ2-1,TGCAGTGCTAGTGGCAGGGAGGTTGAGCAGTTCTTC,CSASGREVEQFF
many,TRBV7-8,.,TRBJ2-1,TGTGCCAGCAGCCTAACGAACAGTTACAATGAGCAGTTCTTC,CASSLTNSYNEQFF
.,TRBV27,.,TRBJ1-5,TGTGCCAGCAGTTCCCCAGGAGGGCAGCCCCAGCATTTT,CASSSPGGQPQHF
many,TRBV7-3,.,TRBJ1-2,TGTGCCAGCAGCTTAACCCACGGTTCTAACTATGGCTACACCTTC,CASSLTHGSNYGYTF
many,TRBV12-3/TRBV12-4,TRBD1,TRBJ2-5,TGTGCCAGCAGTCGGGACAGGGCAGAGACCCAGTACTTC,CASSRDRAETQYF
few,TRBV24-1,TRBD1,TRBJ2-1,TGTGCCACCAGTGACCCCAGGGGACAGTTGTACAATGAGCAGTTCTTC,CATSDPRGQLYNEQFF
.,TRBV29-1,.,TRBJ2-7,TGCAGCGTTGGGCAGGGAAAAGGCTACGAGCAGTACTTC,CSVGQGKGYEQYF
.,TRBV20-1,TRBD2,TRBJ2-1,TGCAGTGCTAGAGATCTGGTAGGGACTAGCAGTATAGAGCAGTTCTTC,CSARDLVGTSSIEQFF
few,TRBV9,.,TRBJ1-1,TGTGCCAGCAGCCGGGAAGGCTGGAACACTGAAGCTTTCTTT,CASSREGWNTEAFF
many,TRBV12-3/TRBV12-4,.,TRBJ2-2,TGTGCCAGCACCCTAGGTCCGAACACCGGGGAGCTGTTTTTT,CASTLGPNTGELFF
.,TRBV30,.,TRBJ2-2,TGTGCCTGGAGTGTATTTCGGCCGAATCCGAACACCGGGGAGCTGTTTTTT,CAWSVFRPNPNTGELFF
few,TRBV6-4,.,TRBJ2-2,TGTGCCAGCAGTGTGCCGAAACTAGCGAACACCGGGGAGCTGTTTTTT,CASSVPKLANTGELFF
.,TRBV25-1,.,TRBJ2-1,TGTGCCAGCAGTGACGGAAACTACAATGAGCAGTTCTTC,CASSDGNYNEQFF
.,TRBV7-2,.,TRBJ2-7,TGTGCCAGCAGCTCCACTTTTGGGGCCCTGTACGAGCAGTACTTC,CASSSTFGALYEQYF
.,TRBV5-1,.,TRBJ1-1,TGCGCCAGCAGCGGGAGACAGGCCAACACTGAAGCTTTCTTT,CASSGRQANTEAFF
few,TRBV28,.,TRBJ2-7,TGTGCCAGCAGTTCCCTGGAGGGGACCTACGAGCAGTACTTC,CASSSLEGTYEQYF
.,TRBV4-3,TRBD2,TRBJ2-2,TGCGCCAGCAGCTTCTCGGGAACTAGCGGGAACACCGGGGAGCTGTTTTTT,CASSFSGTSGNTGELFF
.,TRBV4-3,.,TRBJ2-1,TGCGCCAGCAGCCAAGATTTCCGGGTTCCCTACAATGAGCAGTTCTTC,CASSQDFRVPYNEQFF
many,TRBV9,.,TRBJ2-3,TGTGCCAGCAGCGTGGGGGGATTCACAGATACGCAGTATTTT,CASSVGGFTDTQYF